Listed below are T cell receptor beta chains from one sample, sequenced in a study of PD-L1 blockade in urothelial cancer. Measured with immunoSEQ multiplex PCR; TCRdb has only the in-frame clones, and not every one. The table has under 70,000 clones, 70% to 90% seen once; the top ten hold 1.5% to 2%. The sample here was PBMCs, taken around atezolizumab (anti-PD-L1) treatment. Every receptor here comes from a man between 65 and 85 years old with urothelial cancer. The CDR3 runs from the conserved cysteine through the conserved F or W. The D gene is left open where the match is weak. The listing skips clone size in some rows; elsewhere it reads once, few, many or a size class.

size: .
J: TRBJ1-5
V: TRBV6-1
D: TRBD1
DNA: TGTGCCAGCAGTCCTAAGGGGACAGGGACTCAGCCCCAGCATTTT
CDR3: CASSPKGTGTQPQHF

size: .
J: TRBJ2-1
V: TRBV9
D: TRBD1
DNA: TGTGCCAGCAGCCCCACCGGGACAGGGGGCCACAATGAGCAGTTCTTC
CDR3: CASSPTGTGGHNEQFF

size: .
J: TRBJ2-2
V: TRBV9
D: .
DNA: TGTGCCAGCAGCGTAGGAAACGCGGACACCGGGGAGCTGTTTTTT
CDR3: CASSVGNADTGELFF

size: once
J: TRBJ2-4
V: TRBV7-2
D: .
DNA: TGTGCCAGCAGCTTAGCCGGTCCCCCGGGGGACATTCAGTACTTC
CDR3: CASSLAGPPGDIQYF

size: .
J: TRBJ1-5
V: TRBV11-2
D: TRBD1
DNA: TGTGCCAGCTCTGAGGGGGCACAGCCCCAGCATTTT
CDR3: CASSEGAQPQHF

size: few
J: TRBJ1-1
V: TRBV7-2
D: .
DNA: TGTGCCAGCAGCTTAGCCCGGGTTTGGGACACTGAAGCTTTCTTT
CDR3: CASSLARVWDTEAFF

size: .
J: TRBJ1-1
V: TRBV5-4
D: TRBD1
DNA: TGTGCCAGCAGCCAGGGGGCGCGAGACACTGAAGCTTTCTTT
CDR3: CASSQGARDTEAFF

size: .
J: TRBJ2-1
V: TRBV20-1
D: .
DNA: TGCAGTGCTAGAGGGCACGATGAGCAGTTCTTC
CDR3: CSARGHDEQFF

size: .
J: TRBJ1-2
V: TRBV19
D: .
DNA: TGTGCCAGTAGTATAGATCTCACCCCGACCGAAAGACCAGGAGGCTACACCTTC
CDR3: CASSIDLTPTERPGGYTF

size: .
J: TRBJ1-4
V: TRBV6-1
D: .
DNA: TGTGCCAGCACCACAACCTTTAATGAAAAACTGTTTTTT
CDR3: CASTTTFNEKLFF

size: .
J: TRBJ1-5
V: TRBV7-6
D: TRBD1
DNA: TGTGCCAGCAGCTTGGGACAGGGGGCACAGCCCCAGCATTTT
CDR3: CASSLGQGAQPQHF